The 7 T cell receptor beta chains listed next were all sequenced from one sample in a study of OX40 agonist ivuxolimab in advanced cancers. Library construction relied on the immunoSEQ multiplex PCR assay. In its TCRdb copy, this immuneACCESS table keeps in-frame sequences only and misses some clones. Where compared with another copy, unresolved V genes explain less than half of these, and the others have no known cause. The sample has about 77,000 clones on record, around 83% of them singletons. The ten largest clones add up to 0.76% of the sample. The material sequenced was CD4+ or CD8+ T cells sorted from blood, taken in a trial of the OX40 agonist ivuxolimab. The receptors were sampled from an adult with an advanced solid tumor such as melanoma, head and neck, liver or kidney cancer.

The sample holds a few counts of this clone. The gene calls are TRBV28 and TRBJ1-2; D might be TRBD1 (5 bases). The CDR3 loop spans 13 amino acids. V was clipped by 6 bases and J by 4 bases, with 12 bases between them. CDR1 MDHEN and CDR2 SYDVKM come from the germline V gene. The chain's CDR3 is CASRTVLGYGYTF. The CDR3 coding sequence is TGTGCCAGCAGGACAGTACTAGGCTATGGCTACACCTTC.

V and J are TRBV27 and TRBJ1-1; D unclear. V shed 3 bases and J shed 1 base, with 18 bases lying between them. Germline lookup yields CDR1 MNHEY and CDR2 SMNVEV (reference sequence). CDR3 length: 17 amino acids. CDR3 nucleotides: TGTGCCAGCAGTTTCATTAATTCGAGGGAGGGGAACACTGAAGCTTTCTTT. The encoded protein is CASSFINSREGNTEAFF.

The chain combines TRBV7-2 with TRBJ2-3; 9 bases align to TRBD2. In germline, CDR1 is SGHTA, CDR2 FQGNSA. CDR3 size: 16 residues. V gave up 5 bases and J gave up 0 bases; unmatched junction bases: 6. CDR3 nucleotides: TGTGCCAGCAGCGCCTGGCGGGGGGGCAGCACAGATACGCAGTATTTT. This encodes CASSAWRGGSTDTQYF.

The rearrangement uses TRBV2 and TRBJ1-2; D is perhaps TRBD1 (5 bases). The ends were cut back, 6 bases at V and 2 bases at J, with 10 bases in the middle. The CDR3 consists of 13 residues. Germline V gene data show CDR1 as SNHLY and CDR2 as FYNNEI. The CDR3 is CASRMGVNYGYTF. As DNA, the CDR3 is TGTGCCAGCAGAATGGGGGTAAACTATGGCTACACCTTC.

The CDR3 sequence is CASSQGVGGPYEQYF. DNA of the CDR3: TGTGCCAGCAGCCAAGGGGTTGGCGGTCCCTACGAGCAGTACTTC. J is TRBJ2-7 and V is TRBV4-2, with D uncertain. V lost 1 base to trimming and J lost 2 bases, with 12 bases between them. Germline V gene sequence: CDR1 LGHNA, CDR2 YNFKEQ. The CDR3 totals 15 residues.

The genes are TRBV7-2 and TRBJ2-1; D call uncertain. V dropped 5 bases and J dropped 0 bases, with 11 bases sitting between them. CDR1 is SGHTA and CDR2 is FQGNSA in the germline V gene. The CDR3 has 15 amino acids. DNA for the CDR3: TGTGCCAGCAGCCCTCAGGACCGCTCCTACAATGAGCAGTTCTTC. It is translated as CASSPQDRSYNEQFF. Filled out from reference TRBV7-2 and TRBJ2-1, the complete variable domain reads GAGVSQSPSNKVTEKGKDVELRCDPISGHTALYWYRQSLGQGLEFLIYFQGNSAPDKSGLPSDRFSAERTGGSVSTLTIQRTQQEDSAVYLCASSPQDRSYNEQFFGPGTRLTVL.

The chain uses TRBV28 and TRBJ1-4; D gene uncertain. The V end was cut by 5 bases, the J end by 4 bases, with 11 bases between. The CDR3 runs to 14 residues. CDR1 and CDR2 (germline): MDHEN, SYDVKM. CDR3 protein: CASSTRAVNEKLFF. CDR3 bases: TGTGCCAGCAGTACCCGGGCCGTTAATGAAAAACTGTTTTTT.